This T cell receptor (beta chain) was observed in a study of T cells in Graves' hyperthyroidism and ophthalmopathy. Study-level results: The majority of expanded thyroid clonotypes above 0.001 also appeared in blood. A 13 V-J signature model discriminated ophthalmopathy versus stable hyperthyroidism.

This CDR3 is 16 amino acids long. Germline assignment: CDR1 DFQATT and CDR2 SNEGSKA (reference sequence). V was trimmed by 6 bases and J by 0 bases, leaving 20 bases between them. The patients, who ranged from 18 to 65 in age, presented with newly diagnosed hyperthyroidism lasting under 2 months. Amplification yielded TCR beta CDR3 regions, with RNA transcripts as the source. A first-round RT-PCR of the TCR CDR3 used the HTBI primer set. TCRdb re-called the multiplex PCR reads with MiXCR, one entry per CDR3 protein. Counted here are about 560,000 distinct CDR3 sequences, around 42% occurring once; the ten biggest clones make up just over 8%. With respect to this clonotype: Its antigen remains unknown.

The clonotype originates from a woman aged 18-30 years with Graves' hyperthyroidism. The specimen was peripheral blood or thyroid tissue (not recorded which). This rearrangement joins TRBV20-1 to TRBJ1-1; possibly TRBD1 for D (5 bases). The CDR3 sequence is CSAEGRGEDLNTEAFF. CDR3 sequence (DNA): TGCAGTGCCGAGGGTAGGGGAGAAGACCTGAACACTGAAGCTTTCTTT.